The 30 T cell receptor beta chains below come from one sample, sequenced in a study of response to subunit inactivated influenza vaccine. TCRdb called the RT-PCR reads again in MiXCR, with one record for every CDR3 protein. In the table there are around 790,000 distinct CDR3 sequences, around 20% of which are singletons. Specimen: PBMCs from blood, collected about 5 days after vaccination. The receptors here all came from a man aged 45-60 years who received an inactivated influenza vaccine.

The CDR3: CASSGRWETQYF. Here the CDR3 DNA reads TGTGCCAGCAGCGGACGATGGGAGACCCAGTACTTC. This chain uses TRBV11-2 with TRBJ2-5; D remains unclear. Between the trimmed V and J ends, which lost 5 bases and 5 bases, there was a span of 9 bases. Germline V lookup: CDR1 SGHAT, CDR2 FQNNGV. The CDR3 sequence is 12 residues long. Full variable domain (outside the CDR3, taken from reference TRBV11-2 and TRBJ2-5): EAGVAQSPRYKIIEKRQSVAFWCNPISGHATLYWYQQILGQGPKLLIQFQNNGVVDDSQLPKDRFSAERLKGVDSTLKIQPAKLEDSAVYLCASSGRWETQYFGPGTRLLVL.

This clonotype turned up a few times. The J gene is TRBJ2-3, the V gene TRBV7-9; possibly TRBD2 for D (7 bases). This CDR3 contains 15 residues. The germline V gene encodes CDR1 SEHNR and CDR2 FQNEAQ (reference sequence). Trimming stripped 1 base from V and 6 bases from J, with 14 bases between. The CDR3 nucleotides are TGTGCCAGCAGCTTAGTTCGGGGGGCAATGGATACGCAGTATTTT. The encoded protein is CASSLVRGAMDTQYF.

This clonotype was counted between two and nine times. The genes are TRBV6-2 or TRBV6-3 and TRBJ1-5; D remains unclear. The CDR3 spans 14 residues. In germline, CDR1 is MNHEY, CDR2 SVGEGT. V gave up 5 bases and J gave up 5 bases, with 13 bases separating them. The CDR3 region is CASSESLGYQPQHF. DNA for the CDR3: TGTGCCAGCAGTGAGTCTCTCGGGTATCAGCCCCAGCATTTT.

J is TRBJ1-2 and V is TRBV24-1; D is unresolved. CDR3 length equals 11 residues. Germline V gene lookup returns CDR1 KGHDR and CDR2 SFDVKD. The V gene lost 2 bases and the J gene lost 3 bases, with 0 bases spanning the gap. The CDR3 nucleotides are TGTGCCACCAGTGATTACTATGGCTACACCTTC. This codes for CATSDYYGYTF.

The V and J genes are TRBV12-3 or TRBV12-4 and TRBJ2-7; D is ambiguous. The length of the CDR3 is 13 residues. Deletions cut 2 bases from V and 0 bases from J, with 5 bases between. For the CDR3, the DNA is TGTGCCAGCAGTTTAACTACCTCCTACGAGCAGTACTTC. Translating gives CASSLTTSYEQYF.

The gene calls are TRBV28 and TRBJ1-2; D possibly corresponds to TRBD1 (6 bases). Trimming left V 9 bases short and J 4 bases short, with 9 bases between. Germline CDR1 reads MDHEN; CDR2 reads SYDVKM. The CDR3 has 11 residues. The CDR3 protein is CARWTVYGYTF. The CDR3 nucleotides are TGTGCCAGATGGACAGTCTATGGCTACACCTTC.

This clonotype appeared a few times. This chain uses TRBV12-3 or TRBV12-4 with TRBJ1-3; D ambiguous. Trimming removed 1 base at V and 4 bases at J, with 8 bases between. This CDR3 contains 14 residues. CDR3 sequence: CASSLGWSGNTIYF. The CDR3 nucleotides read TGTGCCAGCAGTTTAGGTTGGTCGGGAAACACCATATATTTT.

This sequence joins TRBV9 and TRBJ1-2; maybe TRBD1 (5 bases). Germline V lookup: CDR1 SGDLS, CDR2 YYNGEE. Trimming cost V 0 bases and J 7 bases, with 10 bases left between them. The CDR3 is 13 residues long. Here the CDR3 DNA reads TGTGCCAGCAGCGTAGTCCAAGGGGCTGGCTACACCTTC. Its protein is CASSVVQGAGYTF.

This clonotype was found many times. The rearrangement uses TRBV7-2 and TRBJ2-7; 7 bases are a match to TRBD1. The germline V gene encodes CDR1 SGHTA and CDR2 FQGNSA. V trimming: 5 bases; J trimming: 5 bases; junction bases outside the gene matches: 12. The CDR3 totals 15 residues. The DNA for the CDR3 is TGTGCCAGCAGCCGGATGACAGGGATGGGTCACGAGCAGTACTTC. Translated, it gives CASSRMTGMGHEQYF.

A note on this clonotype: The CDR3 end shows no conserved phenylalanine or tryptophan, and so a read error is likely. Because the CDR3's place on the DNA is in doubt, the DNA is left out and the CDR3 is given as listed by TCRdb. CDR3 residues: CSARVHRVLL. The chain has TRBV20-1 and TRBJ1-1; the DNA was not used to check the table's D call, TRBD1. Both ends counted, the CDR3 spans 10 residues. Germline assignment: CDR1 DFQATT and CDR2 SNEGSKA (reference sequence).

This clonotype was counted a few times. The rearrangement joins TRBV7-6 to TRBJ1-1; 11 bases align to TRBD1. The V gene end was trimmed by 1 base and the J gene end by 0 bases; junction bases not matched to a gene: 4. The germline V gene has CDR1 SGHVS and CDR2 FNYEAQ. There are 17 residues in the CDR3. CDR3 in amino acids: CASSLGTGGIVNTEAFF. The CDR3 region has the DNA TGTGCCAGCAGCTTAGGGACAGGGGGCATCGTGAACACTGAAGCTTTCTTT.

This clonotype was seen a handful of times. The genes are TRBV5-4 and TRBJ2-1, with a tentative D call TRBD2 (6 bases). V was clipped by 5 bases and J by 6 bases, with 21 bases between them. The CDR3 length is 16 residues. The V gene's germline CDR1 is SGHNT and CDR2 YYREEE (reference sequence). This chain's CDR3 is CASSRDSQARSNEQFF. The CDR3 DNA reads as TGTGCCAGCAGTCGGGACTCCCAGGCGCGGAGCAATGAGCAGTTCTTC.

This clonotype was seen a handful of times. CDR3 in DNA: TGCAGGCCCTACGGAGGGATTGGCACAGATACGCAGTATTTT. It is translated as CRPYGGIGTDTQYF. The J gene is TRBJ2-3, the V gene TRBV20-1, with D perhaps TRBD2 (6 bases). The CDR3 extends over 14 amino acids. Germline CDR1 is DFQATT and CDR2 is SNEGSKA (reference sequence).

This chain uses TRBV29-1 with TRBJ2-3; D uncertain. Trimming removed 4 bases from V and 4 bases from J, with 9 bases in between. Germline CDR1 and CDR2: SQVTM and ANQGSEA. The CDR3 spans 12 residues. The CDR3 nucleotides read TGCAGCGTTGGAACTAATTCAGATACGCAGTATTTT. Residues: CSVGTNSDTQYF.

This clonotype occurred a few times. CDR3 sequence: CSVPVGTGLQPQHF. DNA of the CDR3: TGCAGCGTTCCTGTCGGGACAGGGCTTCAGCCCCAGCATTTT. This sequence joins TRBV29-1 and TRBJ1-5; TRBD1 aligns across 9 bases. This CDR3 has 14 residues. Germline loops: CDR1 SQVTM, CDR2 ANQGSEA. Germline trimming cut 5 bases from V and 6 bases from J; bases unmatched to any gene: 8.

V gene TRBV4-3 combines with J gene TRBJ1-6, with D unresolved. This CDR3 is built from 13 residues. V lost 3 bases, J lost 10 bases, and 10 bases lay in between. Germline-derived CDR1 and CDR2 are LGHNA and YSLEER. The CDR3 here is CASSHVGESPLHF. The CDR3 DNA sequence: TGCGCCAGCAGCCACGTTGGGGAATCACCCCTCCACTTT.

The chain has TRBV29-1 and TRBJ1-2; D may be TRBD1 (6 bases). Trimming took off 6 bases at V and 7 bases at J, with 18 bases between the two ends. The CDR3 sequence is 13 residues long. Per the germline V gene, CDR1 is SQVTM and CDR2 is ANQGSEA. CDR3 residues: CSVARGGAGGYTF. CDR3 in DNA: TGCAGCGTGGCCCGAGGGGGAGCTGGTGGCTACACCTTC. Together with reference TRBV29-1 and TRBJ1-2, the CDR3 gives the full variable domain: SAVISQKPSRDICQRGTSLTIQCQVDSQVTMMFWYRQQPGQSLTLIATANQGSEATYESGFVIDKFPISRPNLTFSTLTVSNMSPEDSSIYLCSVARGGAGGYTFGSGTRLTVV.

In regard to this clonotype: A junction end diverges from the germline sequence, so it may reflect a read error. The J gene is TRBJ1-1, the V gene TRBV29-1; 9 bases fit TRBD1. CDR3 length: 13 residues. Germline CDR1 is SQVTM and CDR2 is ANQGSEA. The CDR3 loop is CSVLGQGNTEAFF. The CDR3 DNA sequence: TGCAGCGTCCTCGGACAGGGGAACACCGAAGCTTTCTTT.

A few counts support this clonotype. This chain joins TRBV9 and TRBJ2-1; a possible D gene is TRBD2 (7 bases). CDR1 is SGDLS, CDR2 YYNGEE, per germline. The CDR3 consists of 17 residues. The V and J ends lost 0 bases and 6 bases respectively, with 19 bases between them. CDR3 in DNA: TGTGCCAGCAGCGTAGGAGGGGGACTACCGACGCCCAATGAGCAGTTCTTC. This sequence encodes CASSVGGGLPTPNEQFF. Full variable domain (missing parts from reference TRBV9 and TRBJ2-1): DSGVTQTPKHLITATGQRVTLRCSPRSGDLSVYWYQQSLDQGLQFLIQYYNGEERAKGNILERFSAQQFPDLHSELNLSSLELGDSALYFCASSVGGGLPTPNEQFFGPGTRLTVL.

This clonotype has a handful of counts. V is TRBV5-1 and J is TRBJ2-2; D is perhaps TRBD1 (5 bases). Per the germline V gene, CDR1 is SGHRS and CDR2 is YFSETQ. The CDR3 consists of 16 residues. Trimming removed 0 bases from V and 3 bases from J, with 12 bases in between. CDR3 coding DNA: TGCGCCAGCAGCTTGGATCCAGGGCAGTACACCGGGGAGCTGTTTTTT. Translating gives CASSLDPGQYTGELFF.

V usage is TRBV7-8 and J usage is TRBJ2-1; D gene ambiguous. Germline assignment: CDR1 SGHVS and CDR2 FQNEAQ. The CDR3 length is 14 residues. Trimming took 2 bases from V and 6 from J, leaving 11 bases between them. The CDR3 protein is CASSLTATLNEQFF. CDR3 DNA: TGTGCCAGCAGCTTAACGGCAACCCTCAATGAGCAGTTCTTC.

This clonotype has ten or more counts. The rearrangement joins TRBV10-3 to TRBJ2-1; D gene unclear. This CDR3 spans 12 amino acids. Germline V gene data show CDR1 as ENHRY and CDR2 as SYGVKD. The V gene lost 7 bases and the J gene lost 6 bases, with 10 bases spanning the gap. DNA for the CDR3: TGTGCCATCAATGGGGATGCCAATGAGCAGTTCTTC. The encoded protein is CAINGDANEQFF.

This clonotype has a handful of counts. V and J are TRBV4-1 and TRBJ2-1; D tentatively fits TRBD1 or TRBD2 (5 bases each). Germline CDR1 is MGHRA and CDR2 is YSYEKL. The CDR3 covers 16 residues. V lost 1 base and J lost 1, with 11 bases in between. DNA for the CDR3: TGCGCCAGCAGCCAAGCCGGGACGGCGTCCTACAATGAGCAGTTCTTC. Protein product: CASSQAGTASYNEQFF.

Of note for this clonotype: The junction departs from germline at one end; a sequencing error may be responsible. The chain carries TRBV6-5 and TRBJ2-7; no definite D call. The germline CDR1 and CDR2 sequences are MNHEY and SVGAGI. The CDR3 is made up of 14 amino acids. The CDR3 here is CASSYSPPSHEQYF. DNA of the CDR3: TGTGCCAGCAGTTACTCGCCCCCCTCCCACGAGCAGTACTTC.

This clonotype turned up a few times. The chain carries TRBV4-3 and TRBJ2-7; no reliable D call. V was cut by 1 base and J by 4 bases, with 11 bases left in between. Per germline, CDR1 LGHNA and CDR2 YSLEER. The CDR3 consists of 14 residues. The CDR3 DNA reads TGCGCCAGCAGCCAAGGAACACTATATTACGAGCAGTACTTC. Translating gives CASSQGTLYYEQYF.

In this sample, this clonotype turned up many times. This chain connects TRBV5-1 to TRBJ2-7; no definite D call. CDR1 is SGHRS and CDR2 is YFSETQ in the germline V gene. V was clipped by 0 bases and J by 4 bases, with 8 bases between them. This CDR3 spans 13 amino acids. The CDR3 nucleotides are TGCGCCAGCAGCTTGGAGGGTTTGTACGAGCAGTACTTC. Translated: CASSLEGLYEQYF.

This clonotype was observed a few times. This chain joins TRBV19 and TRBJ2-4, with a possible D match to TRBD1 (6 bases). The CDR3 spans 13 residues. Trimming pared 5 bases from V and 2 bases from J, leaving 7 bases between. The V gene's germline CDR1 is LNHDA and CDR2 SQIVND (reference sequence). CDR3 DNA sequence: TGTGCCAGTAGTGGGACATCCAAAAACATTCAGTACTTC. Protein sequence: CASSGTSKNIQYF.

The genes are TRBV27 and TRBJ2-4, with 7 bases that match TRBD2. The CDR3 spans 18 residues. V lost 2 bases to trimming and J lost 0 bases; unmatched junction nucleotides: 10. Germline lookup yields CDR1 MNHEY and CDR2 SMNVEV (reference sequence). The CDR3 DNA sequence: TGTGCCAGCAGTTTAGAAGGCGGGAGATCTTTAGCCAAAAACATTCAGTACTTC. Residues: CASSLEGGRSLAKNIQYF.

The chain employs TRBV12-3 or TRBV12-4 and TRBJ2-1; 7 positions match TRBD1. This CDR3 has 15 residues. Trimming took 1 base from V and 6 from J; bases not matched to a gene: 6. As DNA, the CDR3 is TGTGCCAGCAGTTTAGTGGGACAGATCTCCAATGAGCAGTTCTTC. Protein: CASSLVGQISNEQFF.

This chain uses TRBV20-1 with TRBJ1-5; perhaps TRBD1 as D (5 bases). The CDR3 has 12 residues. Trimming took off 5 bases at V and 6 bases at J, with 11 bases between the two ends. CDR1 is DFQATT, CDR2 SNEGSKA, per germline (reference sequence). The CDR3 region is CSALVGGQPQHF. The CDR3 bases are TGCAGTGCTTTGGTGGGGGGTCAGCCCCAGCATTTT.